Listed here are 17 T cell receptor beta chains from one sample, sequenced in a study of T cell responses to AZD1222 COVID-19 vaccine. Using immunoSEQ multiplex PCR, the repertoire was profiled, and TCRdb retains in-frame clones only, with some absent. Seen here are about 130,000 clones, roughly 91% observed once, and the top ten hold roughly 7.1%. The sequences come from peripheral blood, collected 28 days after the second AZD1222 dose. The receptors were sampled from an adult who received the AZD1222 COVID-19 vaccine.

The chain combines TRBV7-8 with TRBJ2-1, with D maybe TRBD2 (6 bases). The V end lost 0 bases, the J end lost 9 bases, and 12 bases lay between the germline ends. The CDR3 has 14 residues. The germline CDR1 and CDR2 sequences are SGHVS and FQNEAQ. The CDR3 DNA reads TGTGCCAGCAGCTTAGCCCTGGGGGGAGTTGAGCAGTTCTTC. It is translated as CASSLALGGVEQFF.

This rearrangement joins TRBV6-2 or TRBV6-3 to TRBJ1-1; the D gene is possibly TRBD1 (6 bases). The V end lost 0 bases, the J end lost 1 base, and 12 bases lay between the germline ends. CDR3 size: 16 residues. Germline V gene data show CDR1 as MNHEY and CDR2 as SVGEGT. In DNA, the CDR3 is TGTGCCAGCAGTTACTCGAGAGGGGGATCGAACACTGAAGCTTTCTTT. Protein: CASSYSRGGSNTEAFF.

The chain couples TRBV10-3 to TRBJ1-3; no clear D gene. CDR1 and CDR2 (germline): ENHRY, SYGVKD. Trimming took 0 bases from V and 0 from J, leaving 9 bases between them. The CDR3 runs 16 residues. CDR3 residues: CAISESPGHSGNTIYF. The DNA of the CDR3 is TGTGCCATCAGTGAGTCGCCGGGCCACTCTGGAAACACCATATATTTT.

The table lists this clone with a count of one. The chain combines TRBV4-1 with TRBJ1-2, with no clear D. Germline lookup yields CDR1 MGHRA and CDR2 YSYEKL. Trimming cost V 4 bases and J 8 bases, with 14 bases left between them. The length of the CDR3 is 13 residues. The CDR3 is CASSPPGYGGYTF. DNA of the CDR3: TGCGCCAGCAGCCCCCCCGGTTACGGAGGCTACACCTTC.

V gene TRBV5-1 combines with J gene TRBJ1-5, with 8 nucleotides matching TRBD1. Unmatched junction bases numbered 2, after V lost 4 bases and J lost 2 bases. CDR1 SGHRS and CDR2 YFSETQ come from the germline V gene. This CDR3 is 14 amino acids long. CDR3 bases: TGCGCCAGCAGCATACAGGGGGGCAATCAGCCCCAGCATTTT. Translated: CASSIQGGNQPQHF.

The rearrangement uses TRBV6-5 and TRBJ1-2; D not certain. The CDR3 has 13 residues. The V gene's germline CDR1 is MNHEY and CDR2 SVGAGI. V was clipped by 7 bases and J by 0 bases, with 9 bases between them. CDR3 residues: CASKRESNYGYTF. Here the CDR3 DNA reads TGTGCCAGCAAGAGGGAATCTAACTATGGCTACACCTTC.

CDR3: CASSELLYRTGDYNYGYTF. CDR3 DNA sequence: TGTGCCAGCAGTGAATTGTTATATCGGACTGGAGATTATAACTATGGCTACACCTTC. The genes are TRBV6-1 and TRBJ1-2, with unresolved D. Per the germline V gene, CDR1 is MNHNS and CDR2 is SASEGT. With 2 bases removed from V and 1 base from J, the gap between germline ends came to 23 bases. The CDR3 sequence is 19 residues long.

The chain carries TRBV7-9 and TRBJ2-3, with D possibly being TRBD1 (5 bases). The CDR3 contains 15 residues. V lost 4 bases and J 4 bases, leaving 15 bases between the germline ends. CDR1 is SEHNR and CDR2 is FQNEAQ in the germline V gene (reference sequence). This CDR3 is CASSSPIGAADTQYF. The DNA of the CDR3 is TGTGCCAGCAGCTCTCCTATAGGGGCGGCAGATACGCAGTATTTT.

The chain uses TRBV29-1 and TRBJ1-2; no reliable D call. Trimming cost V 5 bases and J 6 bases, with 10 bases left between them. Germline V gene lookup returns CDR1 SQVTM and CDR2 ANQGSEA. CDR3 length: 11 amino acids. As DNA, the CDR3 is TGCAGCGTTCCTCGGGGAGATGGCTACACCTTC. Translation gives CSVPRGDGYTF.

The V call is TRBV19, the J call TRBJ2-1; TRBD2 matches 8 bases. The germline gives CDR1 LNHDA, CDR2 SQIVND (reference sequence). Unmatched junction bases numbered 4, after V lost 5 bases and J lost 7 bases. The CDR3 is made up of 13 amino acids. CDR3 amino acids: CASSRGGWNEQFF. CDR3 nucleotide sequence: TGTGCCAGTAGTCGCGGGGGGTGGAATGAGCAGTTCTTC.

This clone was picked up one time. This chain links TRBV19 with TRBJ1-2; weak D call: TRBD1 (5 bases). Germline CDR1 and CDR2: LNHDA and SQIVND (reference sequence). V gave up 4 bases and J gave up 4 bases, with 7 bases separating them. CDR3 length: 12 amino acids. The CDR3 DNA reads TGTGCCAGTAGTAAGGACACCTATGGCTACACCTTC. Its translation: CASSKDTYGYTF.

The chain couples TRBV6-5 to TRBJ1-2; 7 bases are shared with TRBD1. The CDR3 is 11 amino acids. Germline lookup yields CDR1 MNHEY and CDR2 SVGAGI. Trimming took 10 bases from V and 7 from J; bases not matched to a gene: 6. The CDR3 nucleotides are TGTGCCACCCTCAAGGGGGCTGGCTACACCTTC. Its translation: CATLKGAGYTF.

The chain joins TRBV27 to TRBJ1-2; D not resolved. V lost 8 bases, J lost 7 bases, and 14 bases lay in between. This CDR3 is 12 amino acids long. Germline values: CDR1 MNHEY, CDR2 SMNVEV (reference sequence). This chain's CDR3 is CASGPGVGGYTF. CDR3 DNA: TGTGCCAGCGGACCTGGAGTGGGTGGCTACACCTTC.

This clone was picked up one time. V and J are TRBV28 and TRBJ1-6; TRBD1 aligns across 8 bases. This CDR3 has 14 residues. Per germline, CDR1 MDHEN and CDR2 SYDVKM. The V gene end was trimmed by 5 bases and the J gene end by 8 bases; junction bases not matched to a gene: 5. Here the CDR3 DNA reads TGTGCCAGCAGTGTGACAGGGGCGCATTCACCCCTCCACTTT. It translates to CASSVTGAHSPLHF.

This clone showed up just a few times. The genes are TRBV7-9 and TRBJ1-1; D is possibly TRBD1 (5 bases). The V end lost 5 bases, the J end lost 6 bases, and 16 bases lay between the germline ends. Per germline, CDR1 SEHNR and CDR2 FQNEAQ (reference sequence). The CDR3 consists of 14 residues. Here the CDR3 reads CASSPTLSGPEAFF. As DNA, the CDR3 is TGTGCCAGCAGCCCCACCCTGTCGGGGCCTGAAGCTTTCTTT.

This clone has just a few counts. The chain carries TRBV6-2 or TRBV6-3 and TRBJ1-5; D is ambiguous. Between the trimmed V and J ends, which lost 3 bases and 9 bases, there was a span of 15 bases. Germline V CDR1 and CDR2: MNHEY, SVGEGT. The CDR3 has 14 residues. As DNA, the CDR3 is TGTGCCAGCAGTTATTCCGGTGGATCCTTGCCCCAGCATTTT. It codes for CASSYSGGSLPQHF.

This clone has just one count. The chain is built from TRBV4-1 and TRBJ1-1, with D perhaps matching TRBD1 (6 bases). V was clipped by 4 bases and J by 5 bases, with 14 bases between them. Germline loops: CDR1 MGHRA, CDR2 YSYEKL. This CDR3 has 14 residues. The CDR3 DNA sequence: TGCGCCAGCAGCCTAGTGGGGGCAGGAACTGAAGCTTTCTTT. It codes for CASSLVGAGTEAFF.